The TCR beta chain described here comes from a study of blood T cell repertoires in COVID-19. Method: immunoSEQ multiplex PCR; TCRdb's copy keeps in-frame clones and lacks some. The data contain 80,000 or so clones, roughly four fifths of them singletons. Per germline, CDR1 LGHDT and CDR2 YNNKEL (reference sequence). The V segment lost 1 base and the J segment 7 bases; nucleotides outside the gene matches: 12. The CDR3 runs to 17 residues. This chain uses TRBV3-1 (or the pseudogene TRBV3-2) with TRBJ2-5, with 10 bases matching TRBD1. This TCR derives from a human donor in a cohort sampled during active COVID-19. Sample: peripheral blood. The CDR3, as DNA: TGTGCCAGCAGCCAAGTCCCACCGGGACAGGGGATCGGGACCCAGTACTTC. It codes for CASSQVPPGQGIGTQYF.